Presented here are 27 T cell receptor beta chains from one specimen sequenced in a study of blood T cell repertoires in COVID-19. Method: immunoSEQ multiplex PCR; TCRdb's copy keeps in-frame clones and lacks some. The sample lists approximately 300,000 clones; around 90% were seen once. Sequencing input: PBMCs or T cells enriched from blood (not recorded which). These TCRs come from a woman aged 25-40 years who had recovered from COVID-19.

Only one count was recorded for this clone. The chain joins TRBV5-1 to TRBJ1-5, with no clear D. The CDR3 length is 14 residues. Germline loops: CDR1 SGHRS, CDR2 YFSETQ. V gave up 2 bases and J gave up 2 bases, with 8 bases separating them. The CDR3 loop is CASSFGDGNQPQHF. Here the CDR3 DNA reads TGCGCCAGCAGCTTCGGGGATGGCAATCAGCCCCAGCATTTT.

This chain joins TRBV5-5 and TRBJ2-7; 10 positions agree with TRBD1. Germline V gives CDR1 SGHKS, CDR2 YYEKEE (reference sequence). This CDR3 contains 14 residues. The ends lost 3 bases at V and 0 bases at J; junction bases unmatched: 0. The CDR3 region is CASSWTGGSYEQYF. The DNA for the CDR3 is TGTGCCAGCAGCTGGACAGGGGGCTCCTACGAGCAGTACTTC. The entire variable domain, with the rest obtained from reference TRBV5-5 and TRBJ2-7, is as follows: DAGVTQSPTHLIKTRGQQVTLRCSPISGHKSVSWYQQVLGQGPQFIFQYYEKEERGRGNFPDRFSARQFPNYSSELNVNALLLGDSALYLCASSWTGGSYEQYFGPGTRLTVT.

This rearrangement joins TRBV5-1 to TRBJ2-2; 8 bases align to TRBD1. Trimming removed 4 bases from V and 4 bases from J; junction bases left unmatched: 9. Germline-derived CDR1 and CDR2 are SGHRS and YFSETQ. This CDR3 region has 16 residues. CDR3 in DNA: TGCGCCAGCAGCAGGGACAGGCCAGAGGTCACCGGGGAGCTGTTTTTT. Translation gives CASSRDRPEVTGELFF. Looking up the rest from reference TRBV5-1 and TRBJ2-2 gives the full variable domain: KAGVTQTPRYLIKTRGQQVTLSCSPISGHRSVSWYQQTPGQGLQFLFEYFSETQRNKGNFPGRFSGRQFSNSRSEMNVSTLELGDSALYLCASSRDRPEVTGELFFGEGSRLTVL.

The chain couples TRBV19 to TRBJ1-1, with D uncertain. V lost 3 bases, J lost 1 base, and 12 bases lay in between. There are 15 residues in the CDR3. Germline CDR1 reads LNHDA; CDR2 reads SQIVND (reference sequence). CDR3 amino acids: CASSIGQAPNTEAFF. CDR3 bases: TGTGCCAGTAGTATTGGGCAAGCCCCGAACACTGAAGCTTTCTTT. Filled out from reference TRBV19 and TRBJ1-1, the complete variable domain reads DGGITQSPKYLFRKEGQNVTLSCEQNLNHDAMYWYRQDPGQGLRLIYYSQIVNDFQKGDIAEGYSVSREKKESFPLTVTSAQKNPTAFYLCASSIGQAPNTEAFFGQGTRLTVV.

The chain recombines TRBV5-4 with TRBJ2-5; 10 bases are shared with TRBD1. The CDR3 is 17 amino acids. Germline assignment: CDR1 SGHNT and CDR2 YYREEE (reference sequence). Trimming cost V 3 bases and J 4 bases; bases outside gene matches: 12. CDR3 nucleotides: TGTGCCAGCAGCTGGGCGCCGGGACAGGGGATTGGAGAGACCCAGTACTTC. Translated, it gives CASSWAPGQGIGETQYF.

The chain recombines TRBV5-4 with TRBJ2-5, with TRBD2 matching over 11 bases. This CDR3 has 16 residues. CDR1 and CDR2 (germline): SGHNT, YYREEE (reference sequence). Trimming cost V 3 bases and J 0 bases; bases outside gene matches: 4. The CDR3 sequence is CASSYPGLADQETQYF. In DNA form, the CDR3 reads TGTGCCAGCAGCTATCCGGGACTAGCGGACCAAGAGACCCAGTACTTC.

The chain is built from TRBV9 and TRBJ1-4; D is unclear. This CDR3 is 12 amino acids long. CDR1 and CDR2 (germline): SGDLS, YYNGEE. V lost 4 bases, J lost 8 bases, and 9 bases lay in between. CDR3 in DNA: TGTGCCAGCAGCAAAGAGTCCGAAAAACTGTTTTTT. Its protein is CASSKESEKLFF.

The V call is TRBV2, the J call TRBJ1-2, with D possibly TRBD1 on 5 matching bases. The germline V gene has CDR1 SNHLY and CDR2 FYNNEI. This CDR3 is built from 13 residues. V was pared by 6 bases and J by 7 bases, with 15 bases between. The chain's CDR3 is CASRTGLLSGYTF. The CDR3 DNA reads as TGTGCCAGCAGGACGGGACTATTAAGTGGCTACACCTTC.

CDR3 DNA sequence: TGTGCCAGCAGCCTCCGGGACAGATCCTATGGCTACACCTTC. Translated, it gives CASSLRDRSYGYTF. This chain joins TRBV5-4 and TRBJ1-2; 7 positions agree with TRBD1. The J segment lost 4 bases and the V segment lost 4 bases, leaving 7 bases of the junction unmatched. Germline V gives CDR1 SGHNT, CDR2 YYREEE (reference sequence). This CDR3 is built from 14 residues.

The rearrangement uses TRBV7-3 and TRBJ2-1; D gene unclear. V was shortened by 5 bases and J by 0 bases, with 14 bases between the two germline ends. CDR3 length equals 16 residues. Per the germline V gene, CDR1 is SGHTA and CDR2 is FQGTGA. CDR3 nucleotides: TGTGCCAGCAGCCCAAACGCCCGTAGCTCCTACAATGAGCAGTTCTTC. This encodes CASSPNARSSYNEQFF.

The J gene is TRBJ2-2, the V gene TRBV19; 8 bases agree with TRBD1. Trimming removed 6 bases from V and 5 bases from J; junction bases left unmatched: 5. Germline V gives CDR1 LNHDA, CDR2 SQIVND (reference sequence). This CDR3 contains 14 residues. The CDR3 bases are TGTGCCAGTAGACGGGACAGGAAAACCGGGGAGCTGTTTTTT. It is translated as CASRRDRKTGELFF.

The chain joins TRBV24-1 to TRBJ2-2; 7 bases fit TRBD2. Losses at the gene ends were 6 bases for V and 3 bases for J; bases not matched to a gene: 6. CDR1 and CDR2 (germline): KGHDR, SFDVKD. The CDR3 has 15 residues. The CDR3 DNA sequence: TGTGCCACCAGTTCTGGGGAGGGGTACACCGGGGAGCTGTTTTTT. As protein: CATSSGEGYTGELFF.

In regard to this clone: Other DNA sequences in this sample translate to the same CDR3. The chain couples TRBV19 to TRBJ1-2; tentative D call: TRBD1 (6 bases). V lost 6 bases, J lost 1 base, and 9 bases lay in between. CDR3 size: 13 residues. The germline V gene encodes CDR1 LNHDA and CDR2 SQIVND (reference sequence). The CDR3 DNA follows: TGTGCCAGTAGCCTGGACAGTAACTATGGCTACACCTTC. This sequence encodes CASSLDSNYGYTF.

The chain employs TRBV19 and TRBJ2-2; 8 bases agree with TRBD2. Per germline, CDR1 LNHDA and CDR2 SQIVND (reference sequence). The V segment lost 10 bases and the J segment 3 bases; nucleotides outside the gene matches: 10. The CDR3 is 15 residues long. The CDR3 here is CATGIAGTYTGELFF. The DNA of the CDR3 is TGTGCCACGGGCATAGCGGGGACTTACACCGGGGAGCTGTTTTTT.

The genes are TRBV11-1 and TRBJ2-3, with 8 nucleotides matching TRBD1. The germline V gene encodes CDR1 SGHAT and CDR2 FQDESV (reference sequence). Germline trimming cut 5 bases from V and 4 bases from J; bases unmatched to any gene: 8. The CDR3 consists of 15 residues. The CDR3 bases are TGTGCCAGCAGCCCCGGACAGGGTTGGGCAGATACGCAGTATTTT. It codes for CASSPGQGWADTQYF. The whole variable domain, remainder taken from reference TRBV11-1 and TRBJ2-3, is EAEVAQSPRYKITEKSQAVAFWCDPISGHATLYWYRQILGQGPELLVQFQDESVVDDSQLPKDRFSAERLKGVDSTLKIQPAELGDSAMYLCASSPGQGWADTQYFGPGTRLTVL.

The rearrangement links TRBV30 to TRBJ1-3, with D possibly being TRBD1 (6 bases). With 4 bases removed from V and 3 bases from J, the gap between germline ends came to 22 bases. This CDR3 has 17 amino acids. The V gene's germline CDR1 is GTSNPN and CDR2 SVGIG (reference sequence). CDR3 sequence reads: CAWNSPARGRLGNTIYF. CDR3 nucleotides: TGTGCCTGGAATTCGCCCGCCAGGGGCCGGCTTGGAAACACCATATATTTT.

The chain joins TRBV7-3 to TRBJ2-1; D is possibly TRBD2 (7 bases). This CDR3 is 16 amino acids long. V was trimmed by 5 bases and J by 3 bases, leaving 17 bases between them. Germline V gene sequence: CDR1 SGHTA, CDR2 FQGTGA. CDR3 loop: CASSPQGGGGYNEQFF. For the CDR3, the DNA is TGTGCCAGCAGCCCCCAAGGAGGGGGGGGCTACAATGAGCAGTTCTTC.

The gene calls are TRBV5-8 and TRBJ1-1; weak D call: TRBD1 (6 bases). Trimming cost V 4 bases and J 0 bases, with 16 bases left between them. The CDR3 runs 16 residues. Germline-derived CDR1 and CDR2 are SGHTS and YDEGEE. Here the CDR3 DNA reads TGTGCCAGCAGCAACCTCCAGGGGCGGGTGAACACTGAAGCTTTCTTT. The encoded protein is CASSNLQGRVNTEAFF.

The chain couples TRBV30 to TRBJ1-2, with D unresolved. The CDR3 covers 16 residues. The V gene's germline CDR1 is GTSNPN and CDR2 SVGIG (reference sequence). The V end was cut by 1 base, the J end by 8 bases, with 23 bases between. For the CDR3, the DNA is TGTGCCTGGAGTGGTGGATGGGCTCGGACTCTCGAGGGCTACACCTTC. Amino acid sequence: CAWSGGWARTLEGYTF.

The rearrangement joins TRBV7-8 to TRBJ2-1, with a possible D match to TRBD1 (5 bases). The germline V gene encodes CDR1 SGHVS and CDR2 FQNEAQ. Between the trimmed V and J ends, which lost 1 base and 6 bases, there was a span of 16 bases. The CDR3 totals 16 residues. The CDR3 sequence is CASSLVNRGLGNEQFF. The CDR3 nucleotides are TGTGCCAGCAGCTTAGTTAATAGGGGATTGGGCAATGAGCAGTTCTTC.

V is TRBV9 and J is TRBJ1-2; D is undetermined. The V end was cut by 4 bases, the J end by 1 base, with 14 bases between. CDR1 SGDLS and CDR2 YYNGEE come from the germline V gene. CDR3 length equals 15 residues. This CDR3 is CASSPREGINYGYTF. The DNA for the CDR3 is TGTGCCAGCAGCCCCCGCGAGGGAATTAACTATGGCTACACCTTC.

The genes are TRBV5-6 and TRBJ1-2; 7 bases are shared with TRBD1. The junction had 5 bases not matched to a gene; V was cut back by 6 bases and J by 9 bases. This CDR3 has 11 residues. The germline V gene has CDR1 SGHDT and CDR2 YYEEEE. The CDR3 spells CASTGDSRYTF. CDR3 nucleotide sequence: TGTGCCAGCACCGGGGACAGTCGCTACACCTTC.

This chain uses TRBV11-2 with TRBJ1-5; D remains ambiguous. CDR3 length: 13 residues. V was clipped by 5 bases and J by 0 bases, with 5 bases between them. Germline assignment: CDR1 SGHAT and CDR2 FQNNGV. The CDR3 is CASSLNSNQPQHF. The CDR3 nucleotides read TGTGCCAGCAGCCTAAATAGCAATCAGCCCCAGCATTTT. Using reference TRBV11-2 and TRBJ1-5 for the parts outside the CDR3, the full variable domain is EAGVAQSPRYKIIEKRQSVAFWCNPISGHATLYWYQQILGQGPKLLIQFQNNGVVDDSQLPKDRFSAERLKGVDSTLKIQPAKLEDSAVYLCASSLNSNQPQHFGDGTRLSIL.

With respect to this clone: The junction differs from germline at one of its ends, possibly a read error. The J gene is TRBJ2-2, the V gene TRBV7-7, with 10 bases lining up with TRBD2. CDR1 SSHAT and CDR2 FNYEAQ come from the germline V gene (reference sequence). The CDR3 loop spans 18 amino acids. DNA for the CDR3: TGTGCTAGCAGCTTACTCAGCGGGGGGGCCCAGCACACCGGGGAGCTGTTTTTT. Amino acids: CASSLLSGGAQHTGELFF.

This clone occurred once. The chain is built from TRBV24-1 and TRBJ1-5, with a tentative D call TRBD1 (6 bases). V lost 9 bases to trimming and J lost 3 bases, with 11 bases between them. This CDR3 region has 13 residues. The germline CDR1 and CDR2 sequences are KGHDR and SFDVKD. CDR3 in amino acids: CATQGSLNQPQHF. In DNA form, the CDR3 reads TGTGCCACCCAGGGGTCCCTCAATCAGCCCCAGCATTTT.

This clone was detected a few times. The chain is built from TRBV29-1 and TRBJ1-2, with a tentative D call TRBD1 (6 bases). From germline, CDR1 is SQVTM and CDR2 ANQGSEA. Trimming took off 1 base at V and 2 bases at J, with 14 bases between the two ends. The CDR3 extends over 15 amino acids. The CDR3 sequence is CSVEARPGDNYGYTF. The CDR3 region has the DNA TGCAGCGTTGAAGCGCGGCCAGGGGACAACTATGGCTACACCTTC.

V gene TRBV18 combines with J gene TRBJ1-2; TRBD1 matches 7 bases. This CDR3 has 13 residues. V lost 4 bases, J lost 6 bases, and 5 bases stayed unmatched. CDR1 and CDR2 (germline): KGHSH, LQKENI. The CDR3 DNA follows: TGTGCCAGCTCACTCAAGGGACAGAATGGCTACACCTTC. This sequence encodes CASSLKGQNGYTF. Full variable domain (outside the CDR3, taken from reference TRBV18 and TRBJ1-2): NAGVMQNPRHLVRRRGQEARLRCSPMKGHSHVYWYRQLPEEGLKFMVYLQKENIIDESGMPKERFSAEFPKEGPSILRIQQVVRGDSAAYFCASSLKGQNGYTFGSGTRLTVV.